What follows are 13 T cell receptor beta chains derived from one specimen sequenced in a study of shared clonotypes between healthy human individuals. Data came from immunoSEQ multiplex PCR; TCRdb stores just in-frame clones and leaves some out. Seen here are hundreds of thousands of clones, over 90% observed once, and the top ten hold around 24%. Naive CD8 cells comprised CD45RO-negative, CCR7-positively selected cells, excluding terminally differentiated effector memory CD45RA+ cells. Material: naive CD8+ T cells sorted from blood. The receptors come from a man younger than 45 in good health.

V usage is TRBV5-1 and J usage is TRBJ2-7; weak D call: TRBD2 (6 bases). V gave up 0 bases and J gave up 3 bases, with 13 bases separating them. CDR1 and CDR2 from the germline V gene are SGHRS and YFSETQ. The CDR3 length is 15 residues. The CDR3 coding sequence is TGCGCCAGCAGCTTGGCGGCTAGCGAATTCTACGAGCAGTACTTC. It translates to CASSLAASEFYEQYF.

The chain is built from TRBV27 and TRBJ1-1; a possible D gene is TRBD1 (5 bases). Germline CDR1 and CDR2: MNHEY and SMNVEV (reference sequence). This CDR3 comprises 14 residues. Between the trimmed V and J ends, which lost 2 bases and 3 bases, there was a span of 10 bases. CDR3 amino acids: CASSLNEGYTEAFF. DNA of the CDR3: TGTGCCAGCAGTTTAAATGAGGGGTACACTGAAGCTTTCTTT.

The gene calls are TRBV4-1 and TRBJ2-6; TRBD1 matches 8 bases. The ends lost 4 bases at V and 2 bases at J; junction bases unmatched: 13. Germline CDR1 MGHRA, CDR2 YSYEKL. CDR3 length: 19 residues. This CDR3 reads CASSPVTGQVIAGANVLTF. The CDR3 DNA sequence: TGCGCCAGCAGCCCAGTCACGGGACAGGTAATAGCTGGGGCCAACGTCCTGACTTTC.

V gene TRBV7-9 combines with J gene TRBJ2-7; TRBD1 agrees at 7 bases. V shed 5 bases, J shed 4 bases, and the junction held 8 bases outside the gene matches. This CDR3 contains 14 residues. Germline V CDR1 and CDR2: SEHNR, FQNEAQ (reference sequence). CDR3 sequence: CASSGRDSVYEQYF. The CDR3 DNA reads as TGTGCCAGCAGCGGTCGGGACAGCGTATACGAGCAGTACTTC.

The DNA of the CDR3 is TGTGCCAGCGGCTCGGAGGGGGACAGGACTCCCTACGAGCAGTACTTC. Translated, it gives CASGSEGDRTPYEQYF. The V gene is TRBV7-9, the J gene TRBJ2-7; TRBD1 matches 8 bases. The germline V gene encodes CDR1 SEHNR and CDR2 FQNEAQ (reference sequence). The CDR3 sequence is 16 residues long. The V and J ends lost 8 bases and 2 bases, in that order; junction bases with no gene match: 14.

The CDR3 reads CASRGTEYYEQYF. The DNA for the CDR3 is TGTGCCAGCAGAGGGACAGAATACTACGAGCAGTACTTC. The chain uses TRBV28 and TRBJ2-7; TRBD1 matches at 7 bases. Germline CDR1 reads MDHEN; CDR2 reads SYDVKM. Unmatched junction bases numbered 5, after V lost 6 bases and J lost 3 bases. The CDR3 consists of 13 residues.

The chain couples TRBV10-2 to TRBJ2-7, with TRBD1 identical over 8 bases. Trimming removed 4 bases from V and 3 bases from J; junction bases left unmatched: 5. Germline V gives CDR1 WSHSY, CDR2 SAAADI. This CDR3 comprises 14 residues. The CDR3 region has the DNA TGCGCCAGCAGTGCGGGACAGGATTACTACGAGCAGTACTTC. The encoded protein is CASSAGQDYYEQYF.

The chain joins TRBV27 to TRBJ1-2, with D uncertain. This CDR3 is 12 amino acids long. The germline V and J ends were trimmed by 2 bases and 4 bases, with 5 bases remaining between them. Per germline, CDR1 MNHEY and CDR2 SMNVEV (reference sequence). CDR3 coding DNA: TGTGCCAGCAGTTTAGACGGCTATGGCTACACCTTC. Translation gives CASSLDGYGYTF.

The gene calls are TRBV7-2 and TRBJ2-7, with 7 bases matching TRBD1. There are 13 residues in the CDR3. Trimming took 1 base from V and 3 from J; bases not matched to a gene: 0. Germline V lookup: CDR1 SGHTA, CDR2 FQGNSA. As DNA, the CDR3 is TGTGCCAGCAGCTTAGGGACAGGCTACGAGCAGTACTTC. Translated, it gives CASSLGTGYEQYF.

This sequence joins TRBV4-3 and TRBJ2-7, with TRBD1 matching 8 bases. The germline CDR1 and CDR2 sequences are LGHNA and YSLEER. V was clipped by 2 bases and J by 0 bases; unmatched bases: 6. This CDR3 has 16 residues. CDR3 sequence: CASSQTLTGGSYEQYF. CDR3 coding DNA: TGCGCCAGCAGCCAAACCCTCACAGGGGGCTCCTACGAGCAGTACTTC.

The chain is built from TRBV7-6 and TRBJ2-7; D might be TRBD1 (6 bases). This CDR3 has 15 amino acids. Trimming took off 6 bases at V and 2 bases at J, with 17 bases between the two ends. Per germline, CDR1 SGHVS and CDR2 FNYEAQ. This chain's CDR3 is CASSQTPGVPYEQYF. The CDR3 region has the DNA TGTGCCAGCAGTCAAACACCAGGGGTCCCCTACGAGCAGTACTTC.

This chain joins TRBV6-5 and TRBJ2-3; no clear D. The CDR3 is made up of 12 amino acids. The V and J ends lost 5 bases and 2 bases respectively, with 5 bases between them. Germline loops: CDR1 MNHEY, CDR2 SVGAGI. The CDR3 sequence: CASSDDTDTQYF. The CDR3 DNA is TGTGCCAGCAGTGACGACACAGATACGCAGTATTTT.

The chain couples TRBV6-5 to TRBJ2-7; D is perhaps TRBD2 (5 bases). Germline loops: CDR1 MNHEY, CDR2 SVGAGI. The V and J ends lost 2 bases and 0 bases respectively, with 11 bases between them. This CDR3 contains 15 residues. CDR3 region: CASSYRVASSYEQYF. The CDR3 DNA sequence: TGTGCCAGCAGTTACCGGGTAGCGAGCTCCTACGAGCAGTACTTC.